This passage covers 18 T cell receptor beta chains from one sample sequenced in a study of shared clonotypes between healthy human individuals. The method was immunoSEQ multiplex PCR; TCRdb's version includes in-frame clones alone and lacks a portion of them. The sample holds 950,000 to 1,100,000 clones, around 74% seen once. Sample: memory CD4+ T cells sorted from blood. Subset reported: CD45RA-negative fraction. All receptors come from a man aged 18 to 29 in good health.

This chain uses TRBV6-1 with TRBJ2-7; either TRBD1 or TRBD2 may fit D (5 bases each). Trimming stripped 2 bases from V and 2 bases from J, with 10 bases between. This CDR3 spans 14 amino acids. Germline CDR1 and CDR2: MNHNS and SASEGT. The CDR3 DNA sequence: TGTGCCAGCAGTGAACAAAAGGGACCCTACGAGCAGTACTTC. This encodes CASSEQKGPYEQYF.

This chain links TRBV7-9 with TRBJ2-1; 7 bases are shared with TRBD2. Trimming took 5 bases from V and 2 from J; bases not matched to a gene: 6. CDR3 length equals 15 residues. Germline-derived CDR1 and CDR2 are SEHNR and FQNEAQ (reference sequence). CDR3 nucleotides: TGTGCCAGCAGCACCACGGGGGGTGCCTACAATGAGCAGTTCTTC. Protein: CASSTTGGAYNEQFF.

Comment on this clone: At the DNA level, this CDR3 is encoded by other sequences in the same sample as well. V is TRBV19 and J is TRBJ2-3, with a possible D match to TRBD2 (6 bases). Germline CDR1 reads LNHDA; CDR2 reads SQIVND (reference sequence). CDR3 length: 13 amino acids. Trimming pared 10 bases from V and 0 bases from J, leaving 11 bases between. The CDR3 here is CATAGSSTDTQYF. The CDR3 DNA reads TGTGCCACCGCCGGGAGTAGCACAGATACGCAGTATTTT.

The CDR3 reads CAWKDSFYGYTF. DNA of the CDR3: TGTGCCTGGAAGGACAGTTTCTATGGCTACACCTTC. The J gene is TRBJ1-2, the V gene TRBV30; possibly TRBD1 for D (6 bases). Trimming pared 4 bases from V and 4 bases from J, leaving 10 bases between. CDR3 size: 12 residues. Germline V gene lookup returns CDR1 GTSNPN and CDR2 SVGIG (reference sequence).

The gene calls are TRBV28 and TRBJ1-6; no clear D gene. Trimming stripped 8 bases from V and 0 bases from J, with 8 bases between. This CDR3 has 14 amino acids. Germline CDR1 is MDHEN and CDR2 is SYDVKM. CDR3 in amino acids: CASWRGSYNSPLHF. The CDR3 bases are TGTGCCAGCTGGAGAGGCTCCTATAATTCACCCCTCCACTTT.

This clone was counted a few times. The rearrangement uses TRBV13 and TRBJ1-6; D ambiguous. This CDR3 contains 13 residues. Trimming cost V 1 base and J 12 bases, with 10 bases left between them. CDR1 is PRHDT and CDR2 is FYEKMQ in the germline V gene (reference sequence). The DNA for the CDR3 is TGTGCCAGCAGCTTAGTTGGCACCCTACCCCTCCACTTT. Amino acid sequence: CASSLVGTLPLHF.

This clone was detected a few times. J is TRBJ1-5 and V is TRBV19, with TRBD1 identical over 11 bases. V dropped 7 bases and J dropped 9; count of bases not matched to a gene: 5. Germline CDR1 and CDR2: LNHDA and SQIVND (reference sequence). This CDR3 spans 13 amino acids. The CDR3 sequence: CASNGQGAWPQHF. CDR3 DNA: TGTGCCAGTAATGGACAGGGGGCTTGGCCCCAGCATTTT.

DNA for the CDR3: TGTGCCAGTAGTCCCCAGGGAGCAGGAACGGGTACGCAGTATTTT. Its protein is CASSPQGAGTGTQYF. V usage is TRBV19 and J usage is TRBJ2-3; either TRBD1 or TRBD2 may fit D (5 bases each). This CDR3 spans 15 amino acids. Trimming cost V 5 bases and J 8 bases, with 20 bases left between them. Germline-derived CDR1 and CDR2 are LNHDA and SQIVND (reference sequence).

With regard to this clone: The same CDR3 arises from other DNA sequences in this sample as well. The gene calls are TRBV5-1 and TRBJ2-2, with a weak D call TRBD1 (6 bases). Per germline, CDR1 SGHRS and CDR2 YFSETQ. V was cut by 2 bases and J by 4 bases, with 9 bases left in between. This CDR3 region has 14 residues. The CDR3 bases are TGCGCCAGCAGCTTTGGGGGCGGCACCGGGGAGCTGTTTTTT. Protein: CASSFGGGTGELFF.

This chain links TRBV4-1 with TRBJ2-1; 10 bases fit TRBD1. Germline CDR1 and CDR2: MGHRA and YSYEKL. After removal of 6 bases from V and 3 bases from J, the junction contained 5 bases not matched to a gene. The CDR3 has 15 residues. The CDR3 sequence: CASSDRTGGYNEQFF. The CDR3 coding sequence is TGCGCCAGCAGTGACCGGACAGGGGGCTACAATGAGCAGTTCTTC.

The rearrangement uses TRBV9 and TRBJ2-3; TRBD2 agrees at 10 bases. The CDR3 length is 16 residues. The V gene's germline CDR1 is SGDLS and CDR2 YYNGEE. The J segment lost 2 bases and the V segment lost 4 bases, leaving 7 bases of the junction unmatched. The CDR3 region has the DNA TGTGCCAGCAGCACCGAAACTAGCGGGATCACAGATACGCAGTATTTT. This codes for CASSTETSGITDTQYF.

CDR3 nucleotide sequence: TGTGCCAGCAGCTTTGATCATGAGCAGTTCTTC. This encodes CASSFDHEQFF. The chain employs TRBV11-3 and TRBJ2-1; D gene unclear. This CDR3 spans 11 amino acids. V was shortened by 3 bases and J by 8 bases, with 5 bases between the two germline ends. Germline V gives CDR1 SGHNT, CDR2 YENEEA. The whole variable domain, remainder taken from reference TRBV11-3 and TRBJ2-1, is EAGVVQSPRYKIIEKKQPVAFWCNPISGHNTLYWYLQNLGQGPELLIRYENEEAVDDSQLPKDRFSAERLKGVDSTLKIQPAELGDSAVYLCASSFDHEQFFGPGTRLTVL.

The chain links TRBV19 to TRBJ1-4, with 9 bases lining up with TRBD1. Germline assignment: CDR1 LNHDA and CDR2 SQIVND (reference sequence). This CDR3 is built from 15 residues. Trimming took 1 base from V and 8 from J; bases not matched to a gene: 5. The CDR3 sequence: CASSIGDRGAEKLFF. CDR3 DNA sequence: TGTGCCAGTAGTATAGGCGACAGGGGGGCGGAAAAACTGTTTTTT.

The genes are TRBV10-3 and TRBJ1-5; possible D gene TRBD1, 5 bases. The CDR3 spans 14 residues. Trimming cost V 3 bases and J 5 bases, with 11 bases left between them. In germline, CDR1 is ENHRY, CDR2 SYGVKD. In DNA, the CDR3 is TGTGCCATCAGTGACTCCGGCAGGGATCAGCCCCAGCATTTT. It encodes CAISDSGRDQPQHF.

The chain's CDR3 is CASGGGNNQPQHF. The CDR3 region has the DNA TGTGCTAGTGGAGGAGGGAACAATCAGCCCCAGCATTTT. The chain uses TRBV12-5 and TRBJ1-5; D unresolved. Germline V gene lookup returns CDR1 LGHNT and CDR2 FRNRAP. The V and J ends lost 6 bases and 3 bases respectively, with 9 bases between them. There are 13 residues in the CDR3.

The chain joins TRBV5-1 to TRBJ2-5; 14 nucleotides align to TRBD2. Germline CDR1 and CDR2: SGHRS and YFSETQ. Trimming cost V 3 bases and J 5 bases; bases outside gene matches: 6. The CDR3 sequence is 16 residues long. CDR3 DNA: TGCGCCAGCAGCTCCGGGGGACTAGCGGGAGTTGAGACCCAGTACTTC. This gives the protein CASSSGGLAGVETQYF.

This chain's CDR3 is CASSADRGRETQYF. For the CDR3, the DNA is TGTGCCAGCAGCGCCGACAGGGGGCGAGAGACCCAGTACTTC. The chain has TRBV28 and TRBJ2-5; 10 positions match TRBD1. CDR1 MDHEN and CDR2 SYDVKM come from the germline V gene. J gave up 4 bases and V 6 bases, and 5 bases lay outside the gene matches. The CDR3 consists of 14 residues.

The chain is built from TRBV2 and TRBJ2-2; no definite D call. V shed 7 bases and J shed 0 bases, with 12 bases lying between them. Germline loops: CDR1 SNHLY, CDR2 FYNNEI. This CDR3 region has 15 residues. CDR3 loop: CASKNVAANTGELFF. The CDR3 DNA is TGTGCCAGCAAGAATGTGGCAGCGAACACCGGGGAGCTGTTTTTT.